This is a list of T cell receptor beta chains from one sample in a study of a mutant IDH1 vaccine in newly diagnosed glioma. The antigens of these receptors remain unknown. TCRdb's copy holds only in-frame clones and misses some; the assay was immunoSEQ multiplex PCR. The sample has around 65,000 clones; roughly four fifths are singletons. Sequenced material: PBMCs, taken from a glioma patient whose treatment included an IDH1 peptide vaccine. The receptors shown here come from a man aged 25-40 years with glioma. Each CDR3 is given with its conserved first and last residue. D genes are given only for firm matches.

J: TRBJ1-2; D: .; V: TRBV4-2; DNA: TGTGCCAGCAGCCAACCCGCCCGGGACTGGGGGGTCTATGGCTACACCTTC; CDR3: CASSQPARDWGVYGYTF
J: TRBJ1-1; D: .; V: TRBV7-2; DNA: TGTGCCAGCAGCCCCTTCCTAGTTGAAGCTTTCTTT; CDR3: CASSPFLVEAFF
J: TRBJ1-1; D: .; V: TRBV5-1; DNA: TGCGCCAGCAGCCCGGAGGGGGGAAGGACTGAAGCTTTCTTT; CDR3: CASSPEGGRTEAFF
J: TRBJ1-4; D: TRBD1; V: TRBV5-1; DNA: TGCGCCAGCAGCTTTCCAGGGGGCGCTTTCGGTCGTGAAAAACTGTTTTTT; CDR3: CASSFPGGAFGREKLFF
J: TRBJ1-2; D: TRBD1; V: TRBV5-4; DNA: TGTGCCAGCAGCTTGTACTCGACAGGGAGATCCTATGGCTACACCTTC; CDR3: CASSLYSTGRSYGYTF
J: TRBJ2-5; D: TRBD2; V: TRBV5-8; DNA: TGTGCCAGCAGCTCTGGGACTAGCGGCCAAGAGACCCAGTACTTC; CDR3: CASSSGTSGQETQYF
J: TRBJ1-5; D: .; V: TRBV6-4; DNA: TGTGCCAGCAGTGAGAGGAGCAATCAGCCCCAGCATTTT; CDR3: CASSERSNQPQHF
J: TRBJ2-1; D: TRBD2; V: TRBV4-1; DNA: TGCGCCAGCAGCCGGACTAGCGGGGGGTGGATAGATGAGCAGTTCTTC; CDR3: CASSRTSGGWIDEQFF
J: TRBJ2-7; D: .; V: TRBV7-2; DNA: TGTGCCAGCAGCTCCGTTGCGGGGCCGAACACACAGCAGTACTTC; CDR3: CASSSVAGPNTQQYF
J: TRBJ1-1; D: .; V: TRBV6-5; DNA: TGTGCCAGCAGTTACGGAGGAGGCTTTCGCACTGAAGCTTTCTTT; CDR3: CASSYGGGFRTEAFF
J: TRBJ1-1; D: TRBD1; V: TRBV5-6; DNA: TGTGCCAGCCGCATGACAGGGATACGGGCTGAAGCTTTCTTT; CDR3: CASRMTGIRAEAFF
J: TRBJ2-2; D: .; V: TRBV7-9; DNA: TGTGCCAGCAGCCACCCTGGACCCGTACCGGGGGAGCTGTTTTTT; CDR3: CASSHPGPVPGELFF
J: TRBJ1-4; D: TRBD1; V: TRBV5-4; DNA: TGTGCCAGCAGCCTAGCCGGGACAGGATCCGAAAAACTGTTTTTT; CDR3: CASSLAGTGSEKLFF